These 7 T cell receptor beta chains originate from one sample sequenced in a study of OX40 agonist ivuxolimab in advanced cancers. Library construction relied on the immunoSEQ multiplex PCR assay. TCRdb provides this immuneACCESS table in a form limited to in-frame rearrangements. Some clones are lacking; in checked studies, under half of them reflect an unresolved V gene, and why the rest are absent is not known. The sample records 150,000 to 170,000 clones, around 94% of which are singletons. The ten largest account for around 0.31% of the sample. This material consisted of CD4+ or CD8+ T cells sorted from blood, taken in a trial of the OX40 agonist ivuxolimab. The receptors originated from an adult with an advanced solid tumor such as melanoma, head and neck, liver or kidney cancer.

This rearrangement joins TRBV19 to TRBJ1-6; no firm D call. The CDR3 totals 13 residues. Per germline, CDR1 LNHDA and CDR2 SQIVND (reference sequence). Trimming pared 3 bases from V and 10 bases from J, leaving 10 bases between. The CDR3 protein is CASSMTQPSPLHF. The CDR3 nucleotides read TGTGCCAGTAGTATGACACAGCCCTCACCCCTCCACTTT.

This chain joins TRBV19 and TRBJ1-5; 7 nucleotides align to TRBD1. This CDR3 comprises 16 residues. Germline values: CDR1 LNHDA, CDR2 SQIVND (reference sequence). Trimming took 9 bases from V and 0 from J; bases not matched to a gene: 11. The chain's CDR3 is CASRGGGSLSNQPQHF. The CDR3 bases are TGTGCCAGCAGGGGAGGGGGCAGCCTTAGCAATCAGCCCCAGCATTTT.

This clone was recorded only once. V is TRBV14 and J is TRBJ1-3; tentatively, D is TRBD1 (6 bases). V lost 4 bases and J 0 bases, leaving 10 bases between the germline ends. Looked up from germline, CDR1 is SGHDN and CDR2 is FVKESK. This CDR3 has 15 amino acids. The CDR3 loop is CASSLRGASGNTIYF. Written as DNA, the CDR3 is TGTGCCAGCAGCCTACGGGGGGCCTCTGGAAACACCATATATTTT. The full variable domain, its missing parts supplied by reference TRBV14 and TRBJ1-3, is EAGVTQFPSHSVIEKGQTVTLRCDPISGHDNLYWYRRVMGKEIKFLLHFVKESKQDESGMPNNRFLAERTGGTYSTLKVQPAELEDSGVYFCASSLRGASGNTIYFGEGSWLTVV.

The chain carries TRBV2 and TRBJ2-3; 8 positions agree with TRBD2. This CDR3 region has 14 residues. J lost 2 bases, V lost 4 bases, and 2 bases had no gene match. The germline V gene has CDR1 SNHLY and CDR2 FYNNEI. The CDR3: CASSATSATDTQYF. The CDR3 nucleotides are TGTGCCAGCAGTGCGACTAGCGCCACAGATACGCAGTATTTT.

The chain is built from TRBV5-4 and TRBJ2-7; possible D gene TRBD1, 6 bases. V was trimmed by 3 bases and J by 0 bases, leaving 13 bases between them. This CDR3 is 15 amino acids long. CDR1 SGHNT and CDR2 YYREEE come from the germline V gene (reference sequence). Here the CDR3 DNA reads TGTGCCAGCAGCTCTTTACAGGGACACTCCTACGAGCAGTACTTC. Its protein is CASSSLQGHSYEQYF. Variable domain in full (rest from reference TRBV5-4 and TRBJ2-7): ETGVTQSPTHLIKTRGQQVTLRCSSQSGHNTVSWYQQALGQGPQFIFQYYREEENGRGNFPPRFSGLQFPNYSSELNVNALELDDSALYLCASSSLQGHSYEQYFGPGTRLTVT.

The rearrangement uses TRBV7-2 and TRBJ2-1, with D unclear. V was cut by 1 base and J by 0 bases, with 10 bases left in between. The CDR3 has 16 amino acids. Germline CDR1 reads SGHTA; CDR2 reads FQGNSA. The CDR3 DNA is TGTGCCAGCAGCTTAGGAGCCCCCGGCTCCTACAATGAGCAGTTCTTC. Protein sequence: CASSLGAPGSYNEQFF.

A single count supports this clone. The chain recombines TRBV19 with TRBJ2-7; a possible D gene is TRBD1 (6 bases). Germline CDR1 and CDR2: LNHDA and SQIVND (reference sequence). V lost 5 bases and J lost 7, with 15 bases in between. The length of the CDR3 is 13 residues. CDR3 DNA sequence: TGTGCCAGTAGTCCCCGACAGGTCGGGGAGCAGTACTTC. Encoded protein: CASSPRQVGEQYF.